This TCR beta chain derives from a study of blood T cell repertoires in COVID-19. The CDR3 loop spans 14 amino acids. V shed 3 bases and J shed 4 bases, with 12 bases lying between them. Sequenced by immunoSEQ multiplex PCR; TCRdb stores in-frame clones only, minus some. Of about 240,000 clones in the sample, around 85% were seen once. The chain joins TRBV23-1 to TRBJ1-2; unclear D gene. TRBV23-1 is given ORF status, its function remaining uncertain. The TCR originated in a man aged 60-69 years with acute or convalescent COVID-19. The source material was peripheral blood. In nucleotides, the CDR3 is TGCGCCAGCAGTCACACGCAGAAAATCTATGGCTACACCTTC. Amino acids: CASSHTQKIYGYTF.